This TCR beta chain was captured in a study of blood T cell repertoires in COVID-19. Measured with immunoSEQ multiplex PCR; TCRdb has only the in-frame clones, and not every one. Seen here are under 400,000 clones, around 87% observed once, and the top ten hold less than 2.5%. The CDR3 extends over 16 amino acids. Germline CDR1 reads LGHDT; CDR2 reads YNNKEL (reference sequence). Trimming removed 2 bases from V and 4 bases from J; junction bases left unmatched: 8. The material sequenced was PBMCs or T cells enriched from blood (not recorded which). The source of this sequence is a middle-aged man in a cohort exposed to, infected with or recovered from COVID-19 (not recorded which). The J gene is TRBJ1-1, the V gene TRBV3-1 (or the pseudogene TRBV3-2); 9 bases line up with TRBD1. Here the CDR3 DNA reads TGTGCCAGCAGCCAACTACAGGGGGCAGGGGGCACTGAAGCTTTCTTT. Translation: CASSQLQGAGGTEAFF.